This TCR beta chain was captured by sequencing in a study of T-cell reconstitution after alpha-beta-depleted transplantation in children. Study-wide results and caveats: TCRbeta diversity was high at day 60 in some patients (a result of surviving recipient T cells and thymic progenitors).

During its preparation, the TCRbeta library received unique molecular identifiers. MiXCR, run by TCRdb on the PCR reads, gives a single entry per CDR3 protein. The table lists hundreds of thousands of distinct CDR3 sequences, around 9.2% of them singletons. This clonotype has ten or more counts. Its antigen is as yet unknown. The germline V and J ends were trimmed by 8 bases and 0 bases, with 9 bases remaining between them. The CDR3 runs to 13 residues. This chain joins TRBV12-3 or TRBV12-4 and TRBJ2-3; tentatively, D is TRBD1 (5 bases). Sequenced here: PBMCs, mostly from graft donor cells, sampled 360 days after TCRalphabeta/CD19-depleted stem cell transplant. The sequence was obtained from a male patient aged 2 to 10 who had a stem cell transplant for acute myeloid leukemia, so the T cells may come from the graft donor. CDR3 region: CASRQGSTDTQYF. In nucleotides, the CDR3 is TGTGCCAGCCGGCAGGGTAGCACAGATACGCAGTATTTT.